The 27 T cell receptor beta chains given below trace back to one sample, sequenced in a study of persistence of HIV-infected CD4 T cells. The libraries were made with immunoSEQ version 4 in survey mode. Some clones are missing from TCRdb's copy, which holds only in-frame ones; the method was immunoSEQ multiplex PCR. The sample yields tens of thousands of clones, about four fifths seen once. Cells were stimulated with overlapping HIV-1 Gag 15-mer peptides. CD40L/CD69 double-negative CD45RO-high memory CD4+ T cells were collected. Their antigens are not known. The sequencing used CD4+ T cells sorted from PBMCs after approximately 20-hour stimulation, collected from a patient who received antiretroviral therapy. Receptor source: an adult man with HIV who was CMV-seropositive.

The chain couples TRBV2 to TRBJ1-5; D gene uncertain. The CDR3 has 13 residues. CDR1 and CDR2 from the germline V gene are SNHLY and FYNNEI. Trimming cost V 6 bases and J 0 bases, with 6 bases left between them. CDR3 region: CASSLSSNQPQHF. CDR3 sequence (DNA): TGTGCCAGCAGCCTTAGTAGCAATCAGCCCCAGCATTTT.

V usage is TRBV29-1 and J usage is TRBJ1-2, with D possibly matching TRBD1 (5 bases). This CDR3 has 11 amino acids. With 4 bases removed from V and 7 bases from J, the gap between germline ends came to 10 bases. In germline, CDR1 is SQVTM, CDR2 ANQGSEA. For the CDR3, the DNA is TGCAGCGTTGCCGGGACGGTTGGCTACACCTTC. Translating gives CSVAGTVGYTF.

The chain employs TRBV5-4 and TRBJ2-2, with 11 positions matching TRBD1. Germline CDR1 SGHNT, CDR2 YYREEE (reference sequence). CDR3 length equals 17 residues. V was clipped by 3 bases and J by 3 bases; unmatched bases: 7. This chain's CDR3 is CASSSTGTGGDTGELFF. CDR3 nucleotide sequence: TGTGCCAGCAGCTCGACGGGGACAGGGGGTGACACCGGGGAGCTGTTTTTT.

V and J are TRBV6-6 and TRBJ1-5, with D perhaps TRBD1 (5 bases). The CDR3 length is 14 residues. The V end lost 4 bases, the J end lost 2 bases, and 9 bases lay between the germline ends. Looked up from germline, CDR1 is MNHNY and CDR2 is SVGAGI (reference sequence). CDR3 DNA: TGTGCCAGCAGTTGGGGCGGACGCAATCAGCCCCAGCATTTT. Its protein is CASSWGGRNQPQHF.

The chain couples TRBV2 to TRBJ1-1; D uncertain. The ends were cut back, 6 bases at V and 4 bases at J, with 15 bases in the middle. CDR1 and CDR2 (germline): SNHLY, FYNNEI. CDR3 length: 14 residues. This CDR3 reads CASSTDGRFTEAFF. The CDR3 DNA reads as TGTGCCAGCAGCACGGATGGTCGGTTCACTGAAGCTTTCTTT.

This chain joins TRBV4-1 and TRBJ2-7; D is unclear. This CDR3 has 11 residues. Trimming took 3 bases from V and 7 from J, leaving 7 bases between them. Germline V lookup: CDR1 MGHRA, CDR2 YSYEKL. CDR3 residues: CASSHAGEQYF. The CDR3 bases are TGCGCCAGCAGCCACGCCGGGGAGCAGTACTTC.

This clone was seen more than once but under ten times. This chain joins TRBV2 and TRBJ1-4; D possibly corresponds to TRBD1 (6 bases). This CDR3 has 15 residues. Germline V lookup: CDR1 SNHLY, CDR2 FYNNEI. V lost 5 bases and J 7 bases, leaving 17 bases between the germline ends. CDR3 nucleotide sequence: TGTGCCAGCAGTCGGGGGTCAGGGGTGGGTGAAAAACTGTTTTTT. Encoded protein: CASSRGSGVGEKLFF.

This sequence joins TRBV27 and TRBJ1-5; the D is unclear. Trimming removed 2 bases at V and 4 bases at J, with 6 bases between. This CDR3 has 13 residues. Germline CDR1 reads MNHEY; CDR2 reads SMNVEV (reference sequence). In DNA, the CDR3 is TGTGCCAGCAGTTTACAGAGAAATCAGCCCCAGCATTTT. Translation gives CASSLQRNQPQHF.

The V gene is TRBV5-1, the J gene TRBJ1-1; TRBD1 is a possible D gene (5 bases). The CDR3 runs to 16 residues. The germline CDR1 and CDR2 sequences are SGHRS and YFSETQ. V was trimmed by 0 bases and J by 5 bases, leaving 17 bases between them. The CDR3 reads CASSLAVTERGTEAFF. In DNA form, the CDR3 reads TGCGCCAGCAGCTTGGCCGTGACAGAGAGGGGAACTGAAGCTTTCTTT.

The rearrangement joins TRBV6-5 to TRBJ2-3, with 9 bases lining up with TRBD1. CDR1 and CDR2 (germline): MNHEY, SVGAGI. The ends lost 8 bases at V and 3 bases at J; junction bases unmatched: 9. The CDR3 sequence is 15 residues long. The CDR3 spells CASRNRGQATDTQYF. CDR3 DNA sequence: TGTGCCAGCCGCAACAGGGGGCAGGCTACAGATACGCAGTATTTT.

This clone was counted between two and nine times. This sequence joins TRBV28 and TRBJ1-5; D may be TRBD1 (5 bases). The V end was cut by 2 bases, the J end by 4 bases, with 15 bases between. The CDR3 loop spans 16 amino acids. The germline gives CDR1 MDHEN, CDR2 SYDVKM. The CDR3 bases are TGTGCCAGCAGTTTAGGGGCCGGGACGGGGAATCAGCCCCAGCATTTT. Protein: CASSLGAGTGNQPQHF.

The chain couples TRBV6-2 or TRBV6-3 to TRBJ1-1; no clear D gene. V shed 5 bases and J shed 7 bases, with 8 bases lying between them. Germline CDR1 is MNHEY and CDR2 is SVGEGT. The CDR3 extends over 11 amino acids. This chain's CDR3 is CASSEGREAFF. The CDR3 nucleotides are TGTGCCAGCAGTGAGGGCCGTGAAGCTTTCTTT.

The gene calls are TRBV9 and TRBJ1-6; D is undetermined. This CDR3 comprises 14 residues. V was shortened by 0 bases and J by 8 bases, with 9 bases between the two germline ends. Germline V gene lookup returns CDR1 SGDLS and CDR2 YYNGEE. CDR3 bases: TGTGCCAGCAGCGTAGATGGCCGTGATTCACCCCTCCACTTT. Amino acids: CASSVDGRDSPLHF.

This chain uses TRBV5-1 with TRBJ1-3; possible D gene TRBD1, 6 bases. The CDR3 contains 16 residues. V was cut by 6 bases and J by 2 bases, with 18 bases left in between. Per the germline V gene, CDR1 is SGHRS and CDR2 is YFSETQ. The CDR3 here is CASTPGAVNPGNTIYF. The CDR3 region has the DNA TGCGCCAGCACCCCGGGGGCAGTGAACCCTGGAAACACCATATATTTT.

The rearrangement uses TRBV9 and TRBJ2-7; D is uncertain. The CDR3 totals 15 residues. Germline lookup yields CDR1 SGDLS and CDR2 YYNGEE. V was clipped by 0 bases and J by 4 bases, with 14 bases between them. Here the CDR3 DNA reads TGTGCCAGCAGCGTAGACCCCGAGGTAACATACGAGCAGTACTTC. The encoded protein is CASSVDPEVTYEQYF.

The chain carries TRBV7-2 and TRBJ2-5, with 7 bases matching TRBD1. Per the germline V gene, CDR1 is SGHTA and CDR2 is FQGNSA. V was pared by 4 bases and J by 2 bases, with 7 bases of the junction left unmatched. CDR3 length equals 15 residues. CDR3 in amino acids: CASSSPPGQQETQYF. The CDR3 nucleotides are TGTGCCAGCAGCTCGCCCCCGGGACAGCAAGAGACCCAGTACTTC.

The CDR3 sequence is CASSQGAYNEQFF. The CDR3, as DNA: TGTGCCAGCAGTCAAGGGGCCTACAATGAGCAGTTCTTC. V usage is TRBV12-3 or TRBV12-4 and J usage is TRBJ2-1; a possible D gene is TRBD1 (5 bases). Trimming left V 5 bases short and J 2 bases short, with 7 bases between. The CDR3 consists of 13 residues.

V is TRBV11-1 and J is TRBJ2-6; 7 positions match TRBD2. Germline CDR1 is SGHAT and CDR2 is FQDESV (reference sequence). J gave up 1 base and V 4 bases, and 4 bases lay outside the gene matches. The CDR3 covers 16 residues. For the CDR3, the DNA is TGTGCCAGCAGCTCCCGGGGAGGGTCTGGGGCCAACGTCCTGACTTTC. It codes for CASSSRGGSGANVLTF.

The chain recombines TRBV24-1 with TRBJ2-3, with 7 bases lining up with TRBD1. The CDR3 runs 18 residues. Unmatched junction bases numbered 18, after V lost 9 bases and J lost 1 base. The germline gives CDR1 KGHDR, CDR2 SFDVKD. CDR3 bases: TGTGCCACCGCCACCACCCGACAGGGACGAAGTGGCACAGATACGCAGTATTTT. As protein: CATATTRQGRSGTDTQYF.

Written as DNA, the CDR3 is TGTGCCACCCATAGGGGGGGCAACACCGGGGAGCTGTTTTTT. Residues: CATHRGGNTGELFF. The chain links TRBV6-5 to TRBJ2-2; a weak D match, TRBD2 (7 bases). V lost 10 bases, J lost 2 bases, and 14 bases lay in between. CDR1 is MNHEY, CDR2 SVGAGI, per germline. The CDR3 has 14 residues.

The chain carries TRBV28 and TRBJ2-3; 11 bases are shared with TRBD1. The CDR3 sequence is 22 residues long. The germline V gene encodes CDR1 MDHEN and CDR2 SYDVKM. The V and J ends lost 5 bases and 4 bases, in that order; junction bases with no gene match: 26. The CDR3 DNA is TGTGCCAGCAGTCCAAAACTACGGACAGGGGGCGCAGGTCAGAGGGGGGCAGATACGCAGTATTTT. This codes for CASSPKLRTGGAGQRGADTQYF.

The CDR3 protein is CASSREMGTGELFF. The CDR3 DNA sequence: TGTGCCAGCAGTAGGGAAATGGGAACCGGGGAGCTGTTTTTT. The chain has TRBV2 and TRBJ2-2; D is unclear. Germline V gene lookup returns CDR1 SNHLY and CDR2 FYNNEI. V lost 5 bases, J lost 5 bases, and 12 bases lay in between. The CDR3 extends over 14 amino acids. Complete variable domain (other parts from reference TRBV2 and TRBJ2-2): EPEVTQTPSHQVTQMGQEVILRCVPISNHLYFYWYRQILGQKVEFLVSFYNNEISEKSEIFDDQFSVERPDGSNFTLKIRSTKLEDSAMYFCASSREMGTGELFFGEGSRLTVL.

The chain links TRBV3-1 (or the pseudogene TRBV3-2) to TRBJ2-2; 8 positions agree with TRBD1. J lost 5 bases, V lost 7 bases, and 9 bases had no gene match. The germline V gene has CDR1 LGHDT and CDR2 YNNKEL (reference sequence). The CDR3 consists of 15 residues. The DNA for the CDR3 is TGTGCCAGCAAAAAAGGGACAGGAGAAACCGGGGAGCTGTTTTTT. Its protein product is CASKKGTGETGELFF.

Only a few counts were recorded for this clone. The genes are TRBV27 and TRBJ1-6; no reliable D call. This CDR3 contains 15 residues. Germline V gene data show CDR1 as MNHEY and CDR2 as SMNVEV (reference sequence). V shed 5 bases and J shed 7 bases, with 15 bases lying between them. CDR3 protein: CASSMSVRLNSPLHF. CDR3 DNA: TGTGCCAGCAGTATGTCTGTACGGCTAAATTCACCCCTCCACTTT.

This clone has only a few counts. V is TRBV3-1 (or the pseudogene TRBV3-2) and J is TRBJ1-6; D is undetermined. The CDR3 is 15 residues long. Germline V gene sequence: CDR1 LGHDT, CDR2 YNNKEL (reference sequence). Between the trimmed V and J ends, which lost 1 base and 13 bases, there was a span of 17 bases. The CDR3 nucleotides are TGTGCCAGCAGCCAAGTCGTCGGAGGAGGAAGCCCCCTCCACTTT. This sequence encodes CASSQVVGGGSPLHF.

V is TRBV9 and J is TRBJ1-3; TRBD1 matches at 9 bases. The trim removed 3 bases at V and 0 bases at J, leaving 10 bases unmatched. The CDR3 length is 18 residues. CDR1 is SGDLS, CDR2 YYNGEE, per germline. In DNA form, the CDR3 reads TGTGCCAGCAGCGGGGGACAGGGTCAGAGCTTCTCTGGAAACACCATATATTTT. This codes for CASSGGQGQSFSGNTIYF.

The chain uses TRBV18 and TRBJ1-2; 10 nucleotides match TRBD1. The germline gives CDR1 KGHSH, CDR2 LQKENI. Trimming took 3 bases from V and 4 from J; bases not matched to a gene: 11. The CDR3 extends over 17 amino acids. In DNA form, the CDR3 reads TGTGCCAGCTCACCCGAGTACGGACAGGGGGGGTCCTATGGCTACACCTTC. Translating gives CASSPEYGQGGSYGYTF.